A single sample is the source of the 19 T cell receptor beta chains below, sequenced in a study of beta chain features in type 1 diabetes. The investigators reverse transcribed all of the isolated RNA, so they sequenced expressed TCRB transcripts. The assay was immunoSEQ multiplex PCR, and TCRdb's table has in-frame clones only and misses some. This table holds over 500,000 clones, 15% to 18% found once. Specimen: naive CD4+ T cells from blood. The receptors shown here come from a man younger than 35 in good health.

This chain links TRBV19 with TRBJ2-1, with a tentative D call TRBD2 (5 bases). The germline CDR1 and CDR2 sequences are LNHDA and SQIVND (reference sequence). The germline V and J ends were trimmed by 3 bases and 4 bases, with 10 bases remaining between them. There are 14 residues in the CDR3. The CDR3 nucleotides are TGTGCCAGTAGTATCCGCGGACTTTACAATGAGCAGTTCTTC. Translating it yields CASSIRGLYNEQFF.

In this sample, this clone turned up a few times. The rearrangement links TRBV6-5 to TRBJ2-7, with a weak D call TRBD2 (6 bases). CDR3 length equals 15 residues. Germline assignment: CDR1 MNHEY and CDR2 SVGAGI. The germline V and J ends were trimmed by 2 bases and 1 base, with 12 bases remaining between them. This chain's CDR3 is CASSYRSEGSYEQYF. The CDR3, as DNA: TGTGCCAGCAGTTACAGGTCGGAGGGGTCCTACGAGCAGTACTTC.

This chain links TRBV5-1 with TRBJ2-3, with D hard to call. CDR3 length: 13 residues. V was cut by 2 bases and J by 2 bases, with 6 bases left in between. Germline values: CDR1 SGHRS, CDR2 YFSETQ. The chain's CDR3 is CASSFIPTDTQYF. CDR3 coding DNA: TGCGCCAGCAGCTTTATTCCCACAGATACGCAGTATTTT. Full variable domain (outside the CDR3, taken from reference TRBV5-1 and TRBJ2-3): KAGVTQTPRYLIKTRGQQVTLSCSPISGHRSVSWYQQTPGQGLQFLFEYFSETQRNKGNFPGRFSGRQFSNSRSEMNVSTLELGDSALYLCASSFIPTDTQYFGPGTRLTVL.

Here the CDR3 DNA reads TGCGCCAGCAGCCAAGAAAGGGACTCCTACAATGAGCAGTTCTTC. This translates into CASSQERDSYNEQFF. The chain is built from TRBV4-1 and TRBJ2-1; D not certain. Trimming removed 0 bases at V and 0 bases at J, with 6 bases between. The CDR3 contains 15 residues. From germline, CDR1 is MGHRA and CDR2 YSYEKL.

V is TRBV9 and J is TRBJ2-5; either TRBD1 or TRBD2 may supply D (6 bases each). V lost 0 bases and J 2 bases, leaving 11 bases between the germline ends. This CDR3 has 15 amino acids. In germline, CDR1 is SGDLS, CDR2 YYNGEE. Written as DNA, the CDR3 is TGTGCCAGCAGCGTAGAACCGGGGGCACAAGAGACCCAGTACTTC. Its translation: CASSVEPGAQETQYF.

This chain joins TRBV5-4 and TRBJ1-4, with 9 bases that match TRBD1. The CDR3 has 16 residues. Germline lookup yields CDR1 SGHNT and CDR2 YYREEE (reference sequence). V lost 4 bases and J lost 6; bases outside the gene matches: 10. CDR3 bases: TGTGCCAGCAGCCAGAGCGGGACAGGGCTCTATGAAAAACTGTTTTTT. Amino acids: CASSQSGTGLYEKLFF. The variable domain in full, with the rest retrieved from reference TRBV5-4 and TRBJ1-4, is ETGVTQSPTHLIKTRGQQVTLRCSSQSGHNTVSWYQQALGQGPQFIFQYYREEENGRGNFPPRFSGLQFPNYSSELNVNALELDDSALYLCASSQSGTGLYEKLFFGSGTQLSVL.

This clone was seen many times. This chain connects TRBV7-9 to TRBJ2-4; 7 bases line up with TRBD1. CDR1 and CDR2 (germline): SEHNR, FQNEAQ (reference sequence). Unmatched junction bases numbered 7, after V lost 5 bases and J lost 15 bases. This CDR3 is 11 amino acids long. The CDR3 region has the DNA TGTGCCAGCAGCGAAGCCGGGACAGCGTACTTC. Translation: CASSEAGTAYF.

The chain is built from TRBV15 and TRBJ2-1; tentatively, D is TRBD1 or TRBD2 (5 bases each). The ends were cut back, 0 bases at V and 12 bases at J, with 12 bases in the middle. CDR1 LNHNV and CDR2 YYDKDF come from the germline V gene (reference sequence). The length of the CDR3 is 13 residues. The CDR3 region is CATSRDHRGGQFF. The CDR3 nucleotides are TGTGCCACCAGCAGAGATCACCGGGGCGGGCAGTTCTTC.

The table lists this clone with a few counts. The chain couples TRBV7-2 to TRBJ2-1; a weak D match, TRBD2 (6 bases). Germline CDR1 is SGHTA and CDR2 is FQGNSA. This CDR3 is built from 17 residues. The V end lost 3 bases, the J end lost 0 bases, and 15 bases lay between the germline ends. CDR3 in DNA: TGTGCCAGCAGCTTTTGGGAGGCGTTGAGCTCCTACAATGAGCAGTTCTTC. It translates to CASSFWEALSSYNEQFF. The full variable domain, completed using reference TRBV7-2 and TRBJ2-1, is GAGVSQSPSNKVTEKGKDVELRCDPISGHTALYWYRQSLGQGLEFLIYFQGNSAPDKSGLPSDRFSAERTGGSVSTLTIQRTQQEDSAVYLCASSFWEALSSYNEQFFGPGTRLTVL.

This clone showed up just a few times. The V gene is TRBV9, the J gene TRBJ2-5; 11 nucleotides agree with TRBD2. Germline V gene lookup returns CDR1 SGDLS and CDR2 YYNGEE. The trim removed 1 base at V and 3 bases at J, leaving 5 bases unmatched. The CDR3 contains 16 residues. CDR3 amino acids: CASSVLAGGAKETQYF. The CDR3 DNA sequence: TGTGCCAGCAGCGTACTAGCGGGGGGCGCTAAAGAGACCCAGTACTTC.

Only a few counts were recorded for this clone. The chain combines TRBV28 with TRBJ2-7; 7 bases map to TRBD1. Trimming took 5 bases from V and 4 from J; bases not matched to a gene: 8. The CDR3 is made up of 14 amino acids. Germline V gene lookup returns CDR1 MDHEN and CDR2 SYDVKM. This CDR3 is CASSPGQAPYEQYF. CDR3 nucleotides: TGTGCCAGCAGTCCCGGACAGGCGCCTTACGAGCAGTACTTC.

A few counts support this clone. This chain uses TRBV5-1 with TRBJ2-5, with a possible D match to TRBD1 (6 bases). The germline V gene has CDR1 SGHRS and CDR2 YFSETQ. The CDR3 length is 17 residues. The germline V and J ends were trimmed by 2 bases and 0 bases, with 17 bases remaining between them. CDR3 sequence: CASSFNRALGYQETQYF. The CDR3 DNA follows: TGCGCCAGCAGCTTCAACAGGGCTCTGGGGTACCAAGAGACCCAGTACTTC.

The J gene is TRBJ2-2, the V gene TRBV19; 9 positions agree with TRBD1. The V gene end was trimmed by 2 bases and the J gene end by 0 bases; junction bases not matched to a gene: 1. The CDR3 runs to 16 residues. Germline V gene data show CDR1 as LNHDA and CDR2 as SQIVND (reference sequence). The CDR3 DNA follows: TGTGCCAGTAGTATACGGGACAGGGCGAACACCGGGGAGCTGTTTTTT. Translated: CASSIRDRANTGELFF.

This clone was detected only a few times. J is TRBJ1-1 and V is TRBV5-1, with D tentatively TRBD1 (5 bases). Deletions cut 7 bases from V and 4 bases from J, with 20 bases between. Germline V CDR1 and CDR2: SGHRS, YFSETQ. There are 15 residues in the CDR3. CDR3 region: CASSSGAGRLTEAFF. CDR3 nucleotides: TGCGCCAGCTCTTCCGGGGCGGGAAGGCTCACTGAAGCTTTCTTT.

This clone was seen more than once but under ten times. The V and J genes are TRBV9 and TRBJ2-1, with D perhaps TRBD1 (5 bases). The CDR3 spans 13 residues. V lost 3 bases and J 9 bases, leaving 13 bases between the germline ends. The germline V gene encodes CDR1 SGDLS and CDR2 YYNGEE. The CDR3 loop reads CASSATQGTEQFF. The CDR3 nucleotides read TGTGCCAGCAGCGCCACCCAGGGAACTGAGCAGTTCTTC.

This clone was counted between two and nine times. The V gene is TRBV29-1, the J gene TRBJ1-3; weak D call: TRBD1 (5 bases). The germline CDR1 and CDR2 sequences are SQVTM and ANQGSEA. The CDR3 sequence is 14 residues long. Trimming left V 6 bases short and J 3 bases short, with 15 bases between. In nucleotides, the CDR3 is TGCAGCGTCCGCTCAGGGTACAGTGGAAACACCATATATTTT. Translating gives CSVRSGYSGNTIYF.

The V call is TRBV27, the J call TRBJ2-7; D is ambiguous. Germline V gene lookup returns CDR1 MNHEY and CDR2 SMNVEV (reference sequence). Trimming cost V 6 bases and J 3 bases, with 15 bases left between them. The CDR3 extends over 14 amino acids. The CDR3 bases are TGTGCCAGCAGGCCCTCGAGACTCGGCTACGAGCAGTACTTC. It yields the protein CASRPSRLGYEQYF.

This chain links TRBV7-3 with TRBJ2-1; D is unclear. CDR1 is SGHTA, CDR2 FQGTGA, per germline. Trimming pared 0 bases from V and 10 bases from J, leaving 16 bases between. The CDR3 totals 15 residues. CDR3 residues: CASSLTGGLENEQFF. The DNA for the CDR3 is TGTGCCAGCAGCTTAACCGGCGGTCTAGAGAACGAGCAGTTCTTC.

This clone has a handful of counts. The chain links TRBV28 to TRBJ2-1, with 8 bases lining up with TRBD2. With 6 bases clipped from V and 4 bases from J, the junction kept 8 bases outside the gene matches. Per germline, CDR1 MDHEN and CDR2 SYDVKM. The CDR3 totals 15 residues. For the CDR3, the DNA is TGTGCCAGCAGACAAAGCGGGAGTCGGTACAATGAGCAGTTCTTC. Translation: CASRQSGSRYNEQFF.